One TCR beta chain is described in this entry. Generated by immunoSEQ multiplex PCR, the TCRdb table keeps only in-frame clones and is missing some. Of tens of thousands of clones detected, approximately 88% appear once; the ten largest clones hold approximately 10%. In germline, CDR1 is SEHNR, CDR2 FQNEAQ (reference sequence). The CDR3 is 17 residues long. V lost 5 bases, J lost 6 bases, and 24 bases lay in between. This sample is drawn from a study of T cell responses to AZD1222 COVID-19 vaccine. The sequence came from an adult who received the AZD1222 COVID-19 vaccine. This specimen consisted of peripheral blood, obtained 28 days after the second AZD1222 dose. The V call is TRBV7-9, the J call TRBJ2-3; D assignment may be TRBD1 or TRBD2 (7 bases each). The CDR3, as DNA: TGTGCCAGCAGCCAGGGTTACAGCGGGGCCAGGGGGGATACGCAGTATTTT. Translating gives CASSQGYSGARGDTQYF.